This T cell receptor (beta chain) appears in the sequencing data of a study of blood T cell repertoires in COVID-19. V dropped 5 bases and J dropped 2; count of bases not matched to a gene: 13. From germline, CDR1 is KGHDR and CDR2 SFDVKD. CDR3 length equals 18 residues. The data were produced by immunoSEQ multiplex PCR, yet TCRdb's version contains in-frame clones alone and is incomplete. The top ten hold roughly 7.3% of the sample, which has roughly 48,000 clones, about four fifths seen once. The sample comprised peripheral blood. The gene calls are TRBV24-1 and TRBJ2-5; 10 positions agree with TRBD2. This clonotype was sampled from a man in his forties with acute or convalescent COVID-19. For the CDR3, the DNA is TGTGCCACCAGTGTCTCGTACCCTCGGACTAGCGGACAAGAGACCCAGTACTTC. Translation: CATSVSYPRTSGQETQYF.